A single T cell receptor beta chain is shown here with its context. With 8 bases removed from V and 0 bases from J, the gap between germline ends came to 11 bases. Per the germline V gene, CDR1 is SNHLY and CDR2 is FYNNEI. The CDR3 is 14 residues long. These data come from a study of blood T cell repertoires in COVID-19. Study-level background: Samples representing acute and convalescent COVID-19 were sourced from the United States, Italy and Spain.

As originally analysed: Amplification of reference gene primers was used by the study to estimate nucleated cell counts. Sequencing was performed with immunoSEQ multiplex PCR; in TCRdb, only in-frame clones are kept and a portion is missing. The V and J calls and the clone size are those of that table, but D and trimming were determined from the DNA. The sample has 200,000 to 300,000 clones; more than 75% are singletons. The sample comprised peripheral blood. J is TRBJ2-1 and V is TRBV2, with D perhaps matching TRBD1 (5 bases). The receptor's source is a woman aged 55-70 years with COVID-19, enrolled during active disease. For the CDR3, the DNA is TGTGCCAGCGGAAGGGGTAACTCCTACAATGAGCAGTTCTTC. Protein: CASGRGNSYNEQFF.